This T cell receptor beta chain was found in a study of blood T cell repertoires in COVID-19. How the authors handled the data: The assay estimated nucleated cells by amplifying reference gene primers. Sequenced by immunoSEQ multiplex PCR; TCRdb stores in-frame clones only, minus some. V, J and clone size derive from that table, while D and trimming were established from the DNA sequence. Seen here are tens of thousands of clones, around 80% observed once, and the top ten hold roughly 17%. V lost 5 bases, J lost 8 bases, and 15 bases lay in between. There are 14 residues in the CDR3. Germline V gene sequence: CDR1 SEHNR, CDR2 FQNEAQ (reference sequence).

The origin of this receptor is a man between 65 and 85 years old with acute or convalescent COVID-19. This chain joins TRBV7-9 and TRBJ1-4; no clear D gene. Input material: peripheral blood. In DNA, the CDR3 is TGTGCCAGCAGCCCTGCTGGGCGTTACGAAAAACTGTTTTTT. Amino acids: CASSPAGRYEKLFF. Based on the CDR3 plus reference TRBV7-9 and TRBJ1-4, the full variable domain is DTGVSQNPRHKITKRGQNVTFRCDPISEHNRLYWYRQTLGQGPEFLTYFQNEAQLEKSRLLSDRFSAERPKGSFSTLEIQRTEQGDSAMYLCASSPAGRYEKLFFGSGTQLSVL.